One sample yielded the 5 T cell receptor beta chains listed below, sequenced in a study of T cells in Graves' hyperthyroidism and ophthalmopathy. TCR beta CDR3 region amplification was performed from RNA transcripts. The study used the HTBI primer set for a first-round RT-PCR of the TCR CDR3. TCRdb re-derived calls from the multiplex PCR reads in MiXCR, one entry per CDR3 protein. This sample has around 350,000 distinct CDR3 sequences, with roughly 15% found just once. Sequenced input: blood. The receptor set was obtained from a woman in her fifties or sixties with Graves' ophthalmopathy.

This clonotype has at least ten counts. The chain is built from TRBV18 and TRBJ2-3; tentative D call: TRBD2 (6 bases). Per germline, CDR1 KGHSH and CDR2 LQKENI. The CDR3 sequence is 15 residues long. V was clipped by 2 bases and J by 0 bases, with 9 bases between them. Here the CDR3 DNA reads TGTGCCAGCTCACCAGCTAGCGAGAGCACAGATACGCAGTATTTT. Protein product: CASSPASESTDTQYF.

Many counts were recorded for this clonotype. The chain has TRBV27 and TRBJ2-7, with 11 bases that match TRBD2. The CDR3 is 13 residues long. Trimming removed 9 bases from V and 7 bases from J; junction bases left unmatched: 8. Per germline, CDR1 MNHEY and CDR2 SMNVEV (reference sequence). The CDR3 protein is CASAELAGVEQYF. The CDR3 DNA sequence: TGTGCCAGTGCGGAACTAGCGGGAGTTGAGCAGTACTTC.

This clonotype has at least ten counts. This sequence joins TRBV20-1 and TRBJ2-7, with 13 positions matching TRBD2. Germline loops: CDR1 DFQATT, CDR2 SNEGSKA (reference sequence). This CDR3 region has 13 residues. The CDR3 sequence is CRHGLAGAYEQYF. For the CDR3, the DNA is TGCAGGCACGGACTAGCGGGGGCCTACGAGCAGTACTTC.

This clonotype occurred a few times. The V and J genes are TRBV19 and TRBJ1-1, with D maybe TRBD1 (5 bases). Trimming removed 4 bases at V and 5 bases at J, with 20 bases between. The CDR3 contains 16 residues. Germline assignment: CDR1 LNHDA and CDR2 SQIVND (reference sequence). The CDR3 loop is CASSKRWGGDRTEAFF. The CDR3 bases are TGTGCCAGTAGTAAAAGATGGGGGGGGGATCGGACTGAAGCTTTCTTT.

CDR3 DNA sequence: TGCAGCGGGACTAGCGGGATGGGCGAGCAGTACTTC. This gives the protein CSGTSGMGEQYF. The rearrangement joins TRBV29-1 to TRBJ2-7, with 12 bases aligning to TRBD2. CDR3 length: 12 amino acids. V shed 7 bases and J 6 bases; nucleotides not matched to a gene: 4. From germline, CDR1 is SQVTM and CDR2 ANQGSEA.